This T cell receptor (beta chain) was identified during a study of Graves' ophthalmopathy and Graves' hyperthyroidism. Study-level results: With a specificity of just over 72% and a sensitivity of about 70%, the model predicted ophthalmopathy progression.

Amplification of TCR beta CDR3 regions used RNA transcripts. HTBI primers served in a first-round RT-PCR, which a second-round multiplex PCR followed. TCRdb analysed the multiplex PCR reads with MiXCR anew, one entry per CDR3 protein. In the table there are around 1,000,000 distinct CDR3 sequences, approximately 35% of which are singletons. Concerning this clonotype itself: Its target is not known.

Trimming took 5 bases from V and 0 from J, leaving 17 bases between them. CDR3 length: 18 amino acids. The germline V gene has CDR1 SEHNR and CDR2 FQNEAQ (reference sequence). The TCR originated in an adult man with Graves' hyperthyroidism. Sequencing input: peripheral blood or thyroid tissue (not recorded which). The rearrangement uses TRBV7-9 and TRBJ2-6; tentative D call: TRBD2 (5 bases). This CDR3 reads CASSQEGTPSSGANVLTF. In DNA, the CDR3 is TGTGCCAGCAGCCAAGAGGGCACACCTTCCTCTGGGGCCAACGTCCTGACTTTC. Supplemented by reference TRBV7-9 and TRBJ2-6, the full variable domain reads DTGVSQNPRHKITKRGQNVTFRCDPISEHNRLYWYRQTLGQGPEFLTYFQNEAQLEKSRLLSDRFSAERPKGSFSTLEIQRTEQGDSAMYLCASSQEGTPSSGANVLTFGAGSRLTVL.